The 5 T cell receptor beta chains below were found in one sample sequenced in a study of CD8 T cells in ankylosing spondylitis. MiXCR was run by TCRdb on the 5' RACE reads, yielding one entry per CDR3 protein. The sample includes 110,000 to 150,000 distinct CDR3 sequences, 7.5% to 9.5% of them seen just once. Sequences were obtained from synovial fluid, either unsorted or a sorted T cell fraction (not recorded which). All receptors come from a male donor with ankylosing spondylitis.

This clonotype showed up many times. A read error may account for a junction end that differs from germline. The rearrangement joins TRBV2 to TRBJ2-4; D uncertain. CDR3 length: 10 residues. CDR1 is SNHLY, CDR2 FYNNEI, per germline. The CDR3 DNA is TGTGCCAGCAGTGGTTCTAACGCCCTTTTC. It is translated as CASSGSNALF.

The J gene is TRBJ2-1, the V gene TRBV20-1; the match to TRBD2 covers 7 bases. In germline, CDR1 is DFQATT, CDR2 SNEGSKA (reference sequence). There are 15 residues in the CDR3. V lost 4 bases and J lost 6; bases outside the gene matches: 12. This CDR3 is CSAIRPGLAANEQFF. The DNA for the CDR3 is TGCAGTGCTATACGCCCCGGTCTAGCGGCCAATGAGCAGTTCTTC.

CDR3 sequence (DNA): TGCAGCGTTGAGCTTTGGGCTAGCGGGAGCACAGATACGCAGTATTTT. Its translation: CSVELWASGSTDTQYF. This chain joins TRBV29-1 and TRBJ2-3; 8 bases fit TRBD2. This CDR3 is 16 amino acids long. Germline V gives CDR1 SQVTM, CDR2 ANQGSEA. V shed 3 bases, J shed 0 bases, and the junction held 8 bases outside the gene matches.

The rearrangement links TRBV2 to TRBJ2-3; unclear D gene. Trimming took 3 bases from V and 4 from J, leaving 8 bases between them. Germline CDR1 is SNHLY and CDR2 is FYNNEI. The CDR3 contains 13 residues. The CDR3 protein is CASSDGRSDTQYF. CDR3 nucleotide sequence: TGTGCCAGCAGTGACGGGCGGTCAGATACGCAGTATTTT.

This rearrangement joins TRBV28 to TRBJ1-4, with 9 bases aligning to TRBD1. The CDR3 is 16 amino acids. With 4 bases clipped from V and 5 bases from J, the junction kept 8 bases outside the gene matches. CDR1 and CDR2 (germline): MDHEN, SYDVKM. The CDR3 DNA sequence: TGTGCCAGCAGTTCGTGGGCGGGACAGGGCAATGAAAAACTGTTTTTT. Encoded protein: CASSSWAGQGNEKLFF.